Listed below are T cell receptor beta chains from one sample, sequenced in a study of cytomegalovirus exposure and HLA in healthy donors. Using immunoSEQ multiplex PCR, the repertoire was profiled, and TCRdb retains in-frame clones only, with some absent. This sample has 200,000 or so clones, with approximately 83% found just once. The sequenced material came from PBMCs. Every receptor here comes from a girl aged 10-17 years in good health and CMV-seronegative. The CDR3 runs from the conserved cysteine through the conserved F or W. Fields, in order: D gene, V gene, clone size, CDR3 length, J gene, CDR3 protein, CDR3 DNA. The D gene is left open where the match is weak. The size of a clone is reported for some rows only, either as once, few or many, or as a class for expanded clones.

TRBD2	TRBV27	NA	15	TRBJ2-3	CASSLAGVGTDTQYF	TGTGCCAGCAGTTTAGCGGGAGTAGGCACAGATACGCAGTATTTT
NA	TRBV5-5	NA	15	TRBJ1-2	CASSTRGGGDYGYTF	TGTGCCAGCAGCACGCGGGGGGGAGGGGACTATGGCTACACCTTC
NA	TRBV18	NA	16	TRBJ1-2	CASSPAVGPGDGGYTF	TGTGCCAGCTCACCCGCTGTTGGTCCGGGGGACGGGGGCTACACCTTC
NA	TRBV5-1	NA	15	TRBJ2-3	CASSFQGFSTDTQYF	TGCGCCAGCAGCTTCCAGGGGTTCAGCACAGATACGCAGTATTTT
NA	TRBV10-2	NA	15	TRBJ2-1	CASSEWVAGFDEQFF	TGCGCCAGCAGTGAGTGGGTGGCAGGGTTCGATGAGCAGTTCTTC
NA	TRBV28	NA	15	TRBJ1-5	CATRSQAISNQPQHF	TGTGCCACCCGGTCCCAGGCAATTAGCAATCAGCCCCAGCATTTT
TRBD1	TRBV6-5	NA	15	TRBJ1-4	CASSQRGQGREKLFF	TGTGCCAGCAGCCAAAGGGGGCAGGGTAGGGAAAAACTGTTTTTT
NA	TRBV6-5	NA	14	TRBJ1-3	CATKGGTAGNTIYF	TGTGCCACCAAGGGCGGGACGGCTGGAAACACCATATATTTT
TRBD2	TRBV6-5	NA	14	TRBJ2-1	CASRTSGVRDEQFF	TGTGCCAGCAGGACTAGCGGGGTACGGGATGAGCAGTTCTTC
NA	TRBV27	NA	14	TRBJ1-2	CASSFVGGGDGYTF	TGTGCCAGCAGTTTTGTGGGCGGGGGGGATGGCTACACCTTC
NA	TRBV19	few	15	TRBJ1-1	CASNPLGGSWTEAFF	TGTGCCAGTAACCCGCTCGGGGGGTCGTGGACTGAAGCTTTCTTT
NA	TRBV6-5	NA	13	TRBJ2-1	CASRVTGNNEQFF	TGTGCCAGCAGAGTCACAGGAAACAATGAGCAGTTCTTC
NA	TRBV5-1	NA	18	TRBJ2-3	CASSLGASGPGGTDTQYF	TGCGCCAGCAGCTTGGGCGCTAGCGGCCCAGGGGGCACAGATACGCAGTATTTT
TRBD2	TRBV7-8	NA	16	TRBJ2-3	CASSSRLAVSTDTQYF	TGTGCCAGCAGCTCGAGACTAGCGGTTAGCACAGATACGCAGTATTTT
NA	TRBV4-3	once	15	TRBJ1-2	CASSHVAQGNYGYTF	TGCGCCAGCAGCCACGTTGCACAGGGAAACTATGGCTACACCTTC
TRBD1	TRBV5-4	NA	15	TRBJ1-2	CASRHQQGPNYGYTF	TGTGCCAGCAGGCATCAACAGGGGCCAAACTATGGCTACACCTTC
NA	TRBV28	NA	12	TRBJ2-5	CASSRGTLAQYF	TGTGCCAGCAGCCGAGGGACTTTGGCCCAGTACTTC
NA	TRBV7-6	once	18	TRBJ2-6	CASSLVVAPQSGANVLTF	TGTGCCAGCAGCTTAGTAGTAGCGCCTCAGTCGGGGGCCAACGTCCTGACTTTC
NA	TRBV27	NA	18	TRBJ2-2	CASSMLGTGTPNTGELFF	TGTGCCAGCAGTATGTTGGGGACCGGGACACCCAACACCGGGGAGCTGTTTTTT
NA	TRBV5-5	NA	15	TRBJ1-1	CASSLTSGGNTEAFF	TGTGCCAGCAGCTTGACCTCGGGGGGGAACACTGAAGCTTTCTTT
TRBD1	TRBV7-2	NA	17	TRBJ1-3	CASSLRTGGESGNTIYF	TGTGCCAGCAGCTTACGGACAGGGGGCGAATCTGGAAACACCATATATTTT
NA	TRBV7-9	NA	13	TRBJ2-1	CASTGQPGDEQFF	TGTGCCAGCACCGGACAGCCTGGGGATGAGCAGTTCTTC
NA	TRBV28	NA	16	TRBJ2-7	CASSSLRQSRVYEQYF	TGTGCCAGCAGTTCGTTAAGACAGTCACGGGTCTACGAGCAGTACTTC
TRBD2	TRBV4-3	NA	17	TRBJ2-3	CASSHGSSGGAPDTQYF	TGCGCCAGCAGCCACGGATCTAGCGGGGGGGCCCCAGATACGCAGTATTTT
NA	TRBV9	NA	15	TRBJ2-6	CASSVEDIGANVLTF	TGTGCCAGCAGCGTAGAGGACATCGGGGCCAACGTCCTGACTTTC
NA	TRBV7-9	NA	12	TRBJ2-1	CASSSGSYTPFF	TGTGCCAGCAGCTCAGGCTCTTACACTCCGTTCTTC
NA	TRBV9	NA	14	TRBJ2-1	CASSVEGSWAEQFF	TGTGCCAGCAGCGTAGAAGGATCTTGGGCTGAGCAGTTCTTC
NA	TRBV5-1	NA	12	TRBJ1-4	CASSPSGEKLFF	TGCGCCAGCAGCCCGAGCGGCGAAAAACTGTTTTTT
NA	TRBV2	NA	14	TRBJ1-2	CASRAFWGFYGYTF	TGTGCCAGCAGAGCCTTTTGGGGCTTCTATGGCTACACCTTC
TRBD2	TRBV19	NA	17	TRBJ2-5	CASSITPRDYPRDSQYF	TGTGCCAGTAGTATAACCCCACGGGACTACCCAAGAGACTCCCAGTACTTC